The source of this T cell receptor (beta chain) is a study of a mutant IDH1 vaccine in newly diagnosed glioma. For the study at large: Beforehand, treatment had been radiotherapy, temozolomide, or both; the majority received both.

The repertoire was sequenced with immunoSEQ multiplex PCR; TCRdb's copy has only in-frame clones and lacks some. The sample contains 20,000 to 25,000 clones, around 85% of which appear only once. Stated time point: baseline, week 1 (first vaccination visit). As to treatment: pre-vaccination baseline after standard-of-care therapy. Germline lookup yields CDR1 LNHNV and CDR2 YYDKDF (reference sequence). Trimming took off 0 bases at V and 6 bases at J, with 9 bases between the two ends. This CDR3 comprises 14 residues. The clonotype comes from a man between 40 and 49 years old with glioma. Sequencing was performed on PBMCs, taken from a glioma patient treated with radiotherapy, temozolomide or both. The rearrangement joins TRBV15 to TRBJ2-1; D possibly corresponds to TRBD1 (5 bases). The DNA of the CDR3 is TGTGCCACCAGCAGAGATAAGGGGTCCAATGAGCAGTTCTTC. Translation: CATSRDKGSNEQFF. Filled out from reference TRBV15 and TRBJ2-1, the complete variable domain reads DAMVIQNPRYQVTQFGKPVTLSCSQTLNHNVMYWYQQKSSQAPKLLFHYYDKDFNNEADTPDNFQSRRPNTSFCFLDIRSPGLGDTAMYLCATSRDKGSNEQFFGPGTRLTVL.